What follows are 7 T cell receptor beta chains derived from one specimen sequenced in a study of T cell clonality in common variable immunodeficiency. Clones were read by immunoSEQ multiplex PCR, and TCRdb kept only the in-frame ones, dropping some. The sample yields over 30,000 clones, without any singletons. Material: peripheral blood mononuclear cells. These TCRs come from a person aged 18-70 years in good health.

This clone was picked up many times. The read comes to an end 3 residues before the CDR3 does, leaving the germline J gene to fill in the end. The chain has TRBV2 and TRBJ2-7; D uncertain. CDR3 size: 12 residues. Trimming stripped 3 bases from V and 0 bases from J, with 3 bases between. CDR1 and CDR2 from the germline V gene are SNHLY and FYNNEI. Incomplete CDR3 DNA: TGTGCCAGCAGTGACTTCTCCTACGAG. It yields the protein CASSDFSYE. The CDR3 as a whole reads CASSDFSYEQYF.

This clone came up many times. The missing CDR3 end, 3 residues past where the read stops, is filled in from the germline J gene. The chain employs TRBV20-1 and TRBJ1-1; possibly TRBD1 for D (6 bases). Looked up from germline, CDR1 is DFQATT and CDR2 is SNEGSKA (reference sequence). V was clipped by 4 bases and J by 1 base, with 13 bases between them. The CDR3 contains 14 residues. CDR3 sequence: CSATIDRQNTEAFF. The CDR3 bases that were read are TGCAGTGCTACCATTGACAGGCAGAACACTGAA.

Sample share makes this clone medium-sized (0.01 to 0.1%). The read terminates 3 residues ahead of where the CDR3 ends, so the germline J gene completes it. This chain connects TRBV7-3 to TRBJ2-3, with a possible D match to TRBD2 (6 bases). This CDR3 comprises 15 residues. Germline V gene data show CDR1 as SGHTA and CDR2 as FQGTGA. V was pared by 3 bases and J by 3 bases, with 13 bases between. Partial CDR3 DNA: TGTGCCAGCAGCTTTGGGACTGAAAAGACAGATACG. This codes for CASSFGTEKTDT. The whole CDR3 protein reads CASSFGTEKTDTQYF. Filled out from reference TRBV7-3 and TRBJ2-3, the complete variable domain reads GAGVSQTPSNKVTEKGKYVELRCDPISGHTALYWYRQSLGQGPEFLIYFQGTGAADDSGLPNDRFFAVRPEGSVSTLKIQRTERGDSAVYLCASSFGTEKTDTQYFGPGTRLTVL.

There are many counts of this clone. The read falls 3 residues short of the CDR3 end, and the missing part is taken from the germline J gene. The chain joins TRBV5-1 to TRBJ2-2, with D possibly TRBD1 on 5 matching bases. With 8 bases removed from V and 0 bases from J, the gap between germline ends came to 8 bases. Germline V gene data show CDR1 as SGHRS and CDR2 as YFSETQ. This CDR3 comprises 13 residues. CDR3 in amino acids: CASMTANTGELFF. The CDR3 bases that were read are TGCGCCAGTATGACAGCGAACACCGGGGAG.

In this sample, this clone turned up many times. The sequence runs out 3 residues before the end of the CDR3; the remainder is reconstructed from the germline J gene. The chain couples TRBV10-3 to TRBJ2-5, with 8 positions matching TRBD2. The ends lost 8 bases at V and 4 bases at J; junction bases unmatched: 9. Germline lookup yields CDR1 ENHRY and CDR2 SYGVKD. The CDR3 spans 14 residues. The CDR3 sequence is CAISDSGVSETQYF. CDR3 DNA, as far as it was read: TGTGCCATCTCGGATAGCGGGGTATCAGAGACC.

The table lists this clone with many counts. The read is 3 residues too short to cover the CDR3 end, so that end is filled in from the germline J gene. The chain is built from TRBV2 and TRBJ1-2, with 8 bases that match TRBD1. After removal of 6 bases from V and 3 bases from J, the junction contained 0 bases not matched to a gene. The CDR3 extends over 12 amino acids. CDR1 is SNHLY and CDR2 is FYNNEI in the germline V gene. CDR3 sequence: CASRQGDYGYTF. Incomplete CDR3 DNA: TGTGCCAGCAGACAGGGGGACTATGGC.

This clone was seen repeatedly, ten times or more. The read falls 3 residues short of the CDR3 end, and the missing part is taken from the germline J gene. The V call is TRBV5-1, the J call TRBJ2-7, with 7 positions matching TRBD2. Germline CDR1 reads SGHRS; CDR2 reads YFSETQ. CDR3 size: 13 residues. Unmatched junction bases numbered 3, after V lost 3 bases and J lost 3 bases. The part of the CDR3 DNA that was read is TGCGCCAGCAGCTCAGGCGGGGGCTACGAG. It translates to CASSSGGGYE. The full CDR3 protein reads CASSSGGGYEQYF.